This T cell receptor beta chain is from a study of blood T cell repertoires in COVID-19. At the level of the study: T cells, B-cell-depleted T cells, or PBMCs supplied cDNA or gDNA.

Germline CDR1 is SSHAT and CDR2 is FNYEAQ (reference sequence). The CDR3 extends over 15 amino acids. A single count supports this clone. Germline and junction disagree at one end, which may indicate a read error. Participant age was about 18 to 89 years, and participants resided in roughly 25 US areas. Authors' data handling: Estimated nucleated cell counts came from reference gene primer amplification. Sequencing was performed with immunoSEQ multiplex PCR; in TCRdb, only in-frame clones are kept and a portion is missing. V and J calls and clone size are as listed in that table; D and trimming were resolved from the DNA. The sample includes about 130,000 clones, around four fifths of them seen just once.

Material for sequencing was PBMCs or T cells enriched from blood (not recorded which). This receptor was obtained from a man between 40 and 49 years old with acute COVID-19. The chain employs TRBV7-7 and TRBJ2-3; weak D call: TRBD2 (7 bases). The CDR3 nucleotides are TGTGCTAGCAGCTTAACCCGGGGGGCCTCGGATACGCAGTATTTT. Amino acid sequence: CASSLTRGASDTQYF.